This T cell receptor beta chain was sequenced for a study of a mutant IDH1 vaccine in newly diagnosed glioma. On the study more broadly: Week 35 was safety follow-up visit V12; week 47 was end-of-study visit V13.

About this clone itself: Its antigen is not identified.

Assay: immunoSEQ multiplex PCR; the TCRdb copy retains only in-frame clones and omits some. The table records tens of thousands of clones, roughly four fifths of them present only once. Sample time point: week 35, safety follow-up. It was 300 ug of mutant IDH1 20-mer peptide that made up each vaccine dose, given with topical imiquimod. The CDR3 loop spans 11 amino acids. The germline V and J ends were trimmed by 5 bases and 3 bases, with 8 bases remaining between them. Germline V gene sequence: CDR1 DFQATT, CDR2 SNEGSKA (reference sequence). Broader study findings: Alterations occurring in top peripheral T cell clonotypes seemed unrelated to pseudoprogression.

The chain is built from TRBV20-1 and TRBJ2-7; D is uncertain. This receptor was identified in a man in his thirties or forties with glioma. The sample in question was PBMCs, obtained from a glioma patient whose treatment included an IDH1 peptide vaccine. The CDR3 DNA reads TGCAGTGCTTCGGACGGCTACGAGCAGTACTTC. Translation: CSASDGYEQYF.